This passage covers 32 T cell receptor beta chains from one sample sequenced in a study of technical replicates of blood from a handful of donors. Here immunoSEQ multiplex PCR was the method, and the copy in TCRdb shows in-frame clones only, minus some. The sample has almost 85,000 clones, approximately 97% seen once; the top ten hold about 0.19%. Sequenced: T cells isolated from PBMCs. Receptors were obtained from a human donor in good health.

Concerning this clone: This sample also contains other DNA sequences that code for the same CDR3. The chain couples TRBV5-1 to TRBJ2-3; perhaps TRBD1 as D (5 bases). The ends were cut back, 2 bases at V and 1 base at J, with 8 bases in the middle. CDR1 is SGHRS, CDR2 YFSETQ, per germline. This CDR3 contains 14 residues. DNA of the CDR3: TGCGCCAGCAGCTTCGGACAAGGCACAGATACGCAGTATTTT. Translating it yields CASSFGQGTDTQYF.

The rearrangement joins TRBV7-9 to TRBJ2-1, with 7 bases aligning to TRBD2. This CDR3 is 12 amino acids long. Looked up from germline, CDR1 is SEHNR and CDR2 is FQNEAQ (reference sequence). Trimming cost V 5 bases and J 12 bases; bases outside gene matches: 7. CDR3 amino acids: CASSPIGGWQFF. In nucleotides, the CDR3 is TGTGCCAGCAGCCCCATCGGGGGGTGGCAGTTCTTC.

The gene calls are TRBV6-1 and TRBJ1-1; TRBD1 matches 9 bases. J gave up 3 bases and V 4 bases, and 3 bases lay outside the gene matches. The CDR3 is 14 residues long. From germline, CDR1 is MNHNS and CDR2 SASEGT. The DNA of the CDR3 is TGTGCCAGCAGTGTCGACAGGGGGGACACTGAAGCTTTCTTT. Residues: CASSVDRGDTEAFF.

The chain carries TRBV4-2 and TRBJ1-2; D call uncertain. Germline lookup yields CDR1 LGHNA and CDR2 YNFKEQ. The CDR3 consists of 14 residues. Trimming took off 0 bases at V and 8 bases at J, with 13 bases between the two ends. This chain's CDR3 is CASSQDSPLRGYTF. The DNA for the CDR3 is TGTGCCAGCAGCCAAGATTCGCCTCTGAGGGGCTACACCTTC.

The V call is TRBV5-1, the J call TRBJ2-7, with 10 positions matching TRBD2. The CDR3 contains 15 residues. CDR1 and CDR2 from the germline V gene are SGHRS and YFSETQ. The V gene end was trimmed by 4 bases and the J gene end by 3 bases; junction bases not matched to a gene: 7. CDR3: CASSTSSGSNYEQYF. CDR3 nucleotides: TGCGCCAGCAGCACTTCTAGCGGGAGTAACTACGAGCAGTACTTC.

Comment on this clone: One end of the junction does not line up with germline, which may come from a read error. The rearrangement uses TRBV7-9 and TRBJ1-1; tentatively, D is TRBD1 (6 bases). The CDR3 extends over 13 amino acids. CDR1 is SEHNR and CDR2 is FQNEAQ in the germline V gene (reference sequence). The CDR3 reads CASSLGGTWDEIF. The CDR3 DNA is TGTGCCAGCAGCTTAGGGGGGACATGGGACGAGATCTTT. Supplemented by reference TRBV7-9 and TRBJ1-1, the full variable domain reads DTGVSQNPRHKITKRGQNVTFRCDPISEHNRLYWYRQTLGQGPEFLTYFQNEAQLEKSRLLSDRFSAERPKGSFSTLEIQRTEQGDSAMYLCASSLGGTWDEIFGQGTRLTVV.

The chain links TRBV30 to TRBJ1-5, with unresolved D. Per the germline V gene, CDR1 is GTSNPN and CDR2 is SVGIG (reference sequence). The V gene lost 3 bases and the J gene lost 7 bases, with 13 bases spanning the gap. The CDR3 sequence is 13 residues long. This CDR3 is CAWSRAGGQPQHF. Here the CDR3 DNA reads TGTGCCTGGAGCCGCGCAGGCGGGCAGCCCCAGCATTTT.

This rearrangement joins TRBV29-1 to TRBJ1-3; D is possibly TRBD1 (5 bases). From germline, CDR1 is SQVTM and CDR2 ANQGSEA. Trimming pared 3 bases from V and 0 bases from J, leaving 15 bases between. CDR3 length: 16 residues. In nucleotides, the CDR3 is TGCAGCGTTGACGGGAGGGGAACGGGCTCTGGAAACACCATATATTTT. The encoded protein is CSVDGRGTGSGNTIYF.

The chain joins TRBV7-9 to TRBJ2-7; D is unresolved. Looked up from germline, CDR1 is SEHNR and CDR2 is FQNEAQ (reference sequence). The length of the CDR3 is 13 residues. The V end was cut by 4 bases, the J end by 3 bases, with 10 bases between. This chain's CDR3 is CASSSPGLYEQYF. CDR3 sequence (DNA): TGTGCCAGCAGCTCGCCGGGTCTCTACGAGCAGTACTTC. Together with reference TRBV7-9 and TRBJ2-7, the CDR3 gives the full variable domain: DTGVSQNPRHKITKRGQNVTFRCDPISEHNRLYWYRQTLGQGPEFLTYFQNEAQLEKSRLLSDRFSAERPKGSFSTLEIQRTEQGDSAMYLCASSSPGLYEQYFGPGTRLTVT.

The chain employs TRBV11-2 and TRBJ2-7; perhaps TRBD1 as D (5 bases). The V and J ends lost 3 bases and 2 bases respectively, with 11 bases between them. Per germline, CDR1 SGHAT and CDR2 FQNNGV. This CDR3 spans 14 amino acids. CDR3 region: CASSLRQGPYEQYF. In nucleotides, the CDR3 is TGTGCCAGCAGCTTGCGTCAGGGTCCCTACGAGCAGTACTTC.

The CDR3 loop is CATSGDRGRFPFYEQYF. CDR3 sequence (DNA): TGTGCCACTTCAGGGGACAGGGGGCGGTTCCCTTTTTACGAGCAGTACTTC. The genes are TRBV2 and TRBJ2-7, with 12 positions matching TRBD1. J lost 4 bases, V lost 10 bases, and 17 bases had no gene match. Per the germline V gene, CDR1 is SNHLY and CDR2 is FYNNEI. The CDR3 spans 17 residues.

The V and J genes are TRBV19 and TRBJ2-7; 7 bases are a match to TRBD1. The CDR3 spans 15 residues. Germline values: CDR1 LNHDA, CDR2 SQIVND (reference sequence). V trimming: 5 bases; J trimming: 2 bases; junction bases outside the gene matches: 9. CDR3 sequence: CASSLRDSDTYEQYF. The CDR3 coding sequence is TGTGCCAGTAGTCTGAGGGACAGCGACACCTACGAGCAGTACTTC.

The chain couples TRBV4-1 to TRBJ2-7; TRBD1 might be the D (5 bases). CDR1 is MGHRA, CDR2 YSYEKL, per germline. Trimming stripped 6 bases from V and 3 bases from J, with 21 bases between. The CDR3 loop spans 16 amino acids. CDR3 bases: TGCGCCAGCAGTAACAGTGGACAATCTCAAGGCTACGAGCAGTACTTC. The encoded protein is CASSNSGQSQGYEQYF.

The chain links TRBV5-4 to TRBJ2-7; 8 positions match TRBD2. CDR3 length equals 15 residues. J lost 2 bases, V lost 0 bases, and 4 bases had no gene match. Germline V CDR1 and CDR2: SGHNT, YYREEE (reference sequence). The CDR3 reads CASSLAGGTPYEQYF. CDR3 bases: TGTGCCAGCAGCTTGGCGGGGGGGACGCCCTACGAGCAGTACTTC.

The genes are TRBV6-4 and TRBJ2-1, with a weak D call TRBD2 (6 bases). CDR3 length: 15 amino acids. Germline V gene lookup returns CDR1 MRHNA and CDR2 SNTAGT. The V and J ends lost 5 bases and 4 bases respectively, with 15 bases between them. The CDR3 region is CASSREDGVYNEQFF. CDR3 coding DNA: TGTGCCAGCAGTAGGGAGGACGGGGTTTACAATGAGCAGTTCTTC.

The count of this clone is one. J is TRBJ2-7 and V is TRBV14; D is perhaps TRBD2 (7 bases). The CDR3 totals 15 residues. The ends were cut back, 0 bases at V and 2 bases at J, with 11 bases in the middle. In germline, CDR1 is SGHDN, CDR2 FVKESK. CDR3 amino acids: CASSQEPGGPYEQYF. The CDR3 nucleotides are TGTGCCAGCAGCCAAGAACCGGGGGGCCCCTACGAGCAGTACTTC.

The chain carries TRBV5-4 and TRBJ2-5, with 11 positions matching TRBD1. CDR1 and CDR2 from the germline V gene are SGHNT and YYREEE (reference sequence). The CDR3 runs to 16 residues. The trim removed 4 bases at V and 2 bases at J, leaving 7 bases unmatched. The chain's CDR3 is CASSRYRDRGQETQYF. CDR3 coding DNA: TGTGCCAGCAGCCGTTACCGGGACAGGGGGCAAGAGACCCAGTACTTC.

For the CDR3, the DNA is TGTGCCTGGAGTGGGACACAGATGCGAAGTGGCTACACCTTC. Amino acids: CAWSGTQMRSGYTF. This chain uses TRBV30 with TRBJ1-2; possible D gene TRBD1, 5 bases. This CDR3 has 14 residues. Germline loops: CDR1 GTSNPN, CDR2 SVGIG (reference sequence). V lost 1 base, J lost 7 bases, and 16 bases lay in between.

The rearrangement joins TRBV7-9 to TRBJ2-1; 9 bases are shared with TRBD2. CDR3 size: 15 residues. J gave up 6 bases and V 5 bases, and 8 bases lay outside the gene matches. Germline-derived CDR1 and CDR2 are SEHNR and FQNEAQ (reference sequence). The CDR3 region has the DNA TGTGCCAGCAGCCCAGTAGCGGGAGAGATCAATGAGCAGTTCTTC. This sequence encodes CASSPVAGEINEQFF.

V and J are TRBV11-3 and TRBJ1-1; 8 nucleotides agree with TRBD1. V lost 1 base to trimming and J lost 4 bases; unmatched junction nucleotides: 8. The CDR3 spans 16 residues. The V gene's germline CDR1 is SGHNT and CDR2 YENEEA. As DNA, the CDR3 is TGTGCCAGCAGCTTAGCCGGGACCGACAGGGGCACTGAAGCTTTCTTT. Translation: CASSLAGTDRGTEAFF.

This rearrangement joins TRBV6-5 to TRBJ2-7; TRBD2 matches at 7 bases. The CDR3 totals 14 residues. Per the germline V gene, CDR1 is MNHEY and CDR2 is SVGAGI. Germline trimming cut 7 bases from V and 3 bases from J; bases unmatched to any gene: 9. The CDR3 sequence: CASKVLARDYEQYF. CDR3 nucleotide sequence: TGTGCCAGCAAGGTACTAGCGAGAGACTACGAGCAGTACTTC.

V and J are TRBV12-5 and TRBJ2-2; TRBD1 matches 7 bases. The CDR3 sequence is 16 residues long. Germline V CDR1 and CDR2: LGHNT, FRNRAP. V dropped 6 bases and J dropped 1; count of bases not matched to a gene: 8. CDR3 region: CASGPTGQQNTGELFF. CDR3 sequence (DNA): TGTGCTAGTGGCCCTACGGGACAGCAGAACACCGGGGAGCTGTTTTTT.

V is TRBV27 and J is TRBJ1-2; 7 bases line up with TRBD1. Germline CDR1 is MNHEY and CDR2 is SMNVEV (reference sequence). The CDR3 totals 16 residues. V gave up 5 bases and J gave up 5 bases; unmatched junction bases: 14. This CDR3 is CASSPRGVQGRYGYTF. CDR3 coding DNA: TGTGCCAGCAGTCCCAGGGGGGTGCAGGGGAGATATGGCTACACCTTC.

V is TRBV6-5 and J is TRBJ2-5, with D possibly being TRBD2 (5 bases). The V and J ends lost 1 base and 1 base respectively, with 7 bases between them. The CDR3 has 14 amino acids. The germline V gene encodes CDR1 MNHEY and CDR2 SVGAGI. As DNA, the CDR3 is TGTGCCAGCAGTTACTACAGCGGCCAAGAGACCCAGTACTTC. Translated, it gives CASSYYSGQETQYF.

The chain employs TRBV25-1 and TRBJ1-1, with 7 bases matching TRBD1. CDR3 length equals 14 residues. CDR1 and CDR2 (germline): MGHDK, SYGVNS. J was trimmed by 1 base and V by 7 bases; bases with no gene match: 6. CDR3 nucleotide sequence: TGTGCCAGCACCGACAGGGACCAGAACACTGAAGCTTTCTTT. As protein: CASTDRDQNTEAFF. Combining the CDR3 with reference TRBV25-1 and TRBJ1-1 gives the whole variable domain EADIYQTPRYLVIGTGKKITLECSQTMGHDKMYWYQQDPGMELHLIHYSYGVNSTEKGDLSSESTVSRIRTEHFPLTLESARPSHTSQYLCASTDRDQNTEAFFGQGTRLTVV.

As DNA, the CDR3 is TGTGCCAGCAGCTTCAGCCGGGACAGGGTTTACGAGCAGTACTTC. Translated, it gives CASSFSRDRVYEQYF. The chain has TRBV27 and TRBJ2-7, with 9 positions matching TRBD1. V was clipped by 6 bases and J by 4 bases; unmatched bases: 10. Germline V CDR1 and CDR2: MNHEY, SMNVEV (reference sequence). The CDR3 totals 15 residues.

The chain couples TRBV29-1 to TRBJ2-1; TRBD2 aligns across 8 bases. Germline V lookup: CDR1 SQVTM, CDR2 ANQGSEA. The CDR3 sequence is 14 residues long. Trimming cost V 8 bases and J 2 bases; bases outside gene matches: 8. The CDR3 spells CSLLGTRTYNEQFF. In DNA form, the CDR3 reads TGCAGCCTCCTCGGGACTAGAACCTACAATGAGCAGTTCTTC.

The gene calls are TRBV21-1 and TRBJ2-1; the table assigns TRBD1, which was not confirmed against the DNA. TRBV21-1 is assigned pseudogene status. CDR3 length: 17 residues. The CDR3 region has the DNA TGTGCCAGCAGCCAGACGCCGGGACAGGGAACCTACAATGAGCAGTTCTTC. This gives the protein CASSQTPGQGTYNEQFF.

The CDR3 nucleotides are TGCGCCAGCAGCTTGGCGGCTAGCGGGAGTGGGGAGACCCAGTACTTC. Its protein product is CASSLAASGSGETQYF. The chain links TRBV5-1 to TRBJ2-5; TRBD2 matches 10 bases. V was pared by 0 bases and J by 5 bases, with 7 bases of the junction left unmatched. Looked up from germline, CDR1 is SGHRS and CDR2 is YFSETQ. The CDR3 is 16 residues long.

The chain carries TRBV4-1 and TRBJ1-1; TRBD1 aligns across 9 bases. V lost 8 bases to trimming and J lost 3 bases; unmatched junction nucleotides: 19. CDR1 MGHRA and CDR2 YSYEKL come from the germline V gene. CDR3 length: 18 amino acids. The CDR3 DNA sequence: TGCGCCAGCCGAAGAAGACGACAGGGGGGACTGTCGGACACTGAAGCTTTCTTT. Protein: CASRRRRQGGLSDTEAFF.

J is TRBJ2-1 and V is TRBV27, with 11 nucleotides matching TRBD2. After removal of 5 bases from V and 5 bases from J, the junction contained 8 bases not matched to a gene. The germline gives CDR1 MNHEY, CDR2 SMNVEV (reference sequence). This CDR3 has 16 amino acids. The CDR3 is CASSVDTSGSHNEQFF. CDR3 nucleotide sequence: TGTGCCAGCAGTGTAGACACTAGCGGGAGTCACAATGAGCAGTTCTTC.

J is TRBJ1-6 and V is TRBV9; D may be TRBD1 (5 bases). Germline values: CDR1 SGDLS, CDR2 YYNGEE. The CDR3 totals 14 residues. The ends were cut back, 2 bases at V and 10 bases at J, with 13 bases in the middle. This CDR3 reads CASSVTQGGSPLHF. CDR3 nucleotide sequence: TGTGCCAGCAGCGTCACTCAGGGTGGCTCACCCCTCCACTTT.